The clone carrying this T cell receptor (beta chain) has a count of ten or more. The antigen is undetermined. The CDR3 contains 13 residues. The germline CDR1 and CDR2 sequences are MNHNY and SVGAGI (reference sequence). The V end lost 7 bases, the J end lost 10 bases, and 16 bases lay between the germline ends. TCRdb used MiXCR to reprocess the 5' RACE reads, holding one entry per CDR3 protein. The sample holds approximately 140,000 distinct CDR3 sequences, approximately 3.5% seen once. Healthy Caucasians were all of the donors. The data stem from a study of identical twins. Findings and caveats of the study: Twins shared beta out-of-frame sequences in excess, but this excess was weaker. Donors were not followed over many years; analysis was cross-sectional.

The receptor's source is a man between 18 and 29 years old in good health. The sequenced material came from memory T cells sorted from blood. The V call is TRBV6-6, the J call TRBJ1-4, with D possibly being TRBD1 (5 bases). In DNA, the CDR3 is TGTGCCAGCACTCCGTCGGGGGGAGCAAAACTGTTTTTT. This codes for CASTPSGGAKLFF.